Presented here are 23 T cell receptor beta chains from one specimen sequenced in a study of blood T cells in healthy people across ages. The second PCR ran about 6 to 11 cycles with a sample-barcoded 5' primer and J-beta primers. Each CDR3 protein gets one entry after TCRdb re-called the 5' RACE reads with MiXCR. The data hold roughly 700,000 distinct CDR3 sequences, with approximately 25% observed a single time. The same data also went into a second study, on T cells of mothers and their children.

The sample consisted of blood. These receptors originate from a boy between 5 and 17 years old in good health.

V is TRBV5-5 and J is TRBJ1-2; 7 positions agree with TRBD1. This CDR3 region has 15 residues. In germline, CDR1 is SGHKS, CDR2 YYEKEE (reference sequence). Trimming at V came to 4 bases and at J to 7 bases, leaving 13 bases not matched to a gene. CDR3 residues: CASSGRQGVEFGYTF. The DNA for the CDR3 is TGTGCCAGCAGCGGGAGACAGGGTGTCGAGTTTGGCTACACCTTC.

This clonotype was observed a few times. The rearrangement joins TRBV7-9 to TRBJ2-3; D might be TRBD1 or TRBD2, each matching 6 bases. Germline values: CDR1 SEHNR, CDR2 FQNEAQ (reference sequence). Deletions cut 6 bases from V and 2 bases from J, with 12 bases between. This CDR3 spans 14 amino acids. CDR3 sequence: CASRRGANTDTQYF. DNA for the CDR3: TGTGCCAGCAGGAGGGGGGCTAACACAGATACGCAGTATTTT.

This clonotype was observed a few times. The chain carries TRBV15 and TRBJ2-1; D is unresolved. The CDR3 totals 14 residues. Trimming took 4 bases from V and 5 from J, leaving 12 bases between them. CDR1 is LNHNV and CDR2 is YYDKDF in the germline V gene (reference sequence). The CDR3 coding sequence is TGTGCCACCAGCACCCGAGGCTCGGACAATGAGCAGTTCTTC. It specifies CATSTRGSDNEQFF.

There are a few counts of this clonotype. Mismatch with germline at one junction end may stem from a read error. This chain joins TRBV28 and TRBJ2-1; D uncertain. The J call may not be correct, given that the DNA end is closer to TRBJ2-5. Germline V lookup: CDR1 MDHEN, CDR2 SYDVKM. This CDR3 has 13 amino acids. CDR3 coding DNA: TGTGCCAGCAGTACAGTCATCCAAGATACCCAGTACTTC. Encoded protein: CASSTVIQDTQYF.

V usage is TRBV7-2 and J usage is TRBJ2-5; 15 bases line up with TRBD2. The J call may be wrong; the DNA end is better matched by TRBJ2-1. From germline, CDR1 is SGHTA and CDR2 FQGNSA. The CDR3 is made up of 15 amino acids. CDR3 DNA: TGTGCCAGCGCAAATACCGGGACTAGCGGGGGGAAGCAGTTCTTC. Its translation is CASANTGTSGGKQFF.

This clonotype was seen a few times. The chain combines TRBV18 with TRBJ2-5; D uncertain. The J call is uncertain, as TRBJ2-7 better fits the DNA end. CDR3 length: 14 amino acids. The germline gives CDR1 KGHSH, CDR2 LQKENI. This CDR3 reads CASSPPIPAYEQYF. DNA for the CDR3: TGTGCCAGCTCACCACCGATCCCGGCCTACGAGCAGTACTTC.

V gene TRBV13 combines with J gene TRBJ2-5; weak D call: TRBD2 (6 bases). The CDR3 is 14 residues long. The germline V gene encodes CDR1 PRHDT and CDR2 FYEKMQ (reference sequence). The germline V and J ends were trimmed by 5 bases and 2 bases, with 12 bases remaining between them. DNA of the CDR3: TGTGCCAGCAGCCCCCGGGGGACTCAAGAGACCCAGTACTTC. It is translated as CASSPRGTQETQYF.

The chain uses TRBV7-3 and TRBJ2-2, with 7 positions matching TRBD2. The ends lost 4 bases at V and 6 bases at J; junction bases unmatched: 8. This CDR3 spans 15 amino acids. Germline V CDR1 and CDR2: SGHTA, FQGTGA. The CDR3 protein is CASSSGLTGPGELFF. The CDR3 DNA reads as TGTGCCAGCAGCTCGGGACTAACGGGACCCGGGGAGCTGTTTTTT. Filled out from reference TRBV7-3 and TRBJ2-2, the complete variable domain reads GAGVSQTPSNKVTEKGKYVELRCDPISGHTALYWYRQSLGQGPEFLIYFQGTGAADDSGLPNDRFFAVRPEGSVSTLKIQRTERGDSAVYLCASSSGLTGPGELFFGEGSRLTVL.

This clonotype was detected only a few times. The rearrangement uses TRBV20-1 and TRBJ2-7; no reliable D call. This CDR3 region has 13 residues. In germline, CDR1 is DFQATT, CDR2 SNEGSKA (reference sequence). Trimming stripped 3 bases from V and 3 bases from J, with 12 bases between. CDR3 DNA: TGCAGTGCTAGCAGCTCTGCCAACTACGAGCAGTACTTC. The encoded protein is CSASSSANYEQYF.

Concerning this clonotype itself: The junction departs from germline at one end; a sequencing error may be responsible. The chain couples TRBV27 to TRBJ2-1, with 13 bases aligning to TRBD2. CDR3 length equals 18 residues. Germline V gives CDR1 MNHEY, CDR2 SMNVEV (reference sequence). This chain's CDR3 is CASRLTSGGVSSHNEQFF. The CDR3 coding sequence is TGTGCCAGCAGACTAACTAGCGGGGGGGTCAGCTCCCACAATGAGCAGTTCTTC.

This clonotype was picked up a small number of times. An end of the junction does not agree with germline; a read error may underlie this. CDR3 in DNA: TGTGCCAGCAGTTCCCCCGGGACAGAGGGGTTCTTC. Translated: CASSSPGTEGFF. The gene calls are TRBV12-3 or TRBV12-4 and TRBJ2-5; 7 bases agree with TRBD1. CDR3 length: 12 amino acids.

The chain uses TRBV10-1 and TRBJ2-7, with TRBD2 matching over 12 bases. Germline CDR1 reads WNHNN; CDR2 reads SYGVQD (reference sequence). The CDR3 runs to 14 residues. J gave up 6 bases and V 2 bases, and 2 bases lay outside the gene matches. CDR3 nucleotides: TGCGCCAGCAGTGAGAGGGGACTAGCGGGCGAGCAGTACTTC. It specifies CASSERGLAGEQYF.

The chain couples TRBV25-1 to TRBJ2-1; D may correspond to TRBD1 or TRBD2 (6 bases each). V lost 4 bases to trimming and J lost 7 bases, with 11 bases between them. CDR3 length: 13 residues. CDR1 and CDR2 (germline): MGHDK, SYGVNS. The CDR3 region is CASSGKGGNEQFF. DNA for the CDR3: TGTGCCAGCAGTGGTAAAGGGGGGAATGAGCAGTTCTTC.

This clonotype was detected a few times. The chain links TRBV27 to TRBJ1-2; possible D gene TRBD1, 5 bases. The CDR3 has 13 residues. The ends were cut back, 2 bases at V and 10 bases at J, with 14 bases in the middle. CDR1 MNHEY and CDR2 SMNVEV come from the germline V gene (reference sequence). The CDR3 spells CASSLSAGTVYTF. The CDR3 region has the DNA TGTGCCAGCAGTTTAAGTGCAGGGACTGTCTACACCTTC.

This clonotype was seen more than once but under ten times. The CDR3 DNA follows: TGTGCCAGCTCACCAGTCGGGCAGGGGGACACTGAAGCTTTCTTT. Translating gives CASSPVGQGDTEAFF. V is TRBV18 and J is TRBJ1-1; 7 nucleotides align to TRBD1. Germline loops: CDR1 KGHSH, CDR2 LQKENI. CDR3 size: 15 residues. J lost 3 bases, V lost 2 bases, and 6 bases had no gene match.

The rearrangement joins TRBV7-9 to TRBJ2-5; D may match TRBD1 or TRBD2 (5 bases each). The CDR3 is made up of 16 amino acids. V was trimmed by 5 bases and J by 3 bases, leaving 19 bases between them. Germline V gene sequence: CDR1 SEHNR, CDR2 FQNEAQ (reference sequence). CDR3 region: CASSQPGRADKETQYF. The DNA for the CDR3 is TGTGCCAGCAGCCAGCCAGGGAGAGCGGATAAAGAGACCCAGTACTTC.

This clonotype has a single count. The V and J genes are TRBV6-2 or TRBV6-3 and TRBJ2-7, with 10 bases that match TRBD2. The CDR3 runs 15 residues. In germline, CDR1 is MNHEY, CDR2 SVGEGT. V lost 6 bases, J lost 2 bases, and 7 bases stayed unmatched. CDR3: CASSPHSGGTYEQYF. In nucleotides, the CDR3 is TGTGCCAGCAGCCCCCATAGCGGGGGGACCTACGAGCAGTACTTC.

The sample holds one count of this clonotype. The genes are TRBV29-1 and TRBJ2-1, with 14 positions matching TRBD2. The CDR3 has 14 residues. Per germline, CDR1 SQVTM and CDR2 ANQGSEA. The V and J ends lost 8 bases and 7 bases, in that order; junction bases with no gene match: 7. The CDR3 DNA reads TGCAGCTTGACTAGCGGGGGGGCCTTAAATGAGCAGTTCTTC. This encodes CSLTSGGALNEQFF.

Notes on this clonotype: Because the CDR3 is missing its conserved closing phenylalanine or tryptophan, this is likely a read error. Because the CDR3's place on the DNA is in doubt, the DNA is left out and the CDR3 is given as listed by TCRdb. The V and J genes are TRBV7-9 and TRBJ1-1; the table's D call, TRBD1, has no DNA check behind it. The CDR3 numbers 12 amino acids, ends counted. Per germline, CDR1 SEHNR and CDR2 FQNEAQ (reference sequence). Here the CDR3 reads CASSDTGTPFLI.

The genes are TRBV6-5 and TRBJ2-5; tentative D call: TRBD2 (8 bases). The germline CDR1 and CDR2 sequences are MNHEY and SVGAGI. The CDR3 is 16 amino acids. Trimming cost V 4 bases and J 2 bases, with 17 bases left between them. CDR3: CASSLGGGGPQETQYF. For the CDR3, the DNA is TGTGCCAGCAGTTTAGGGGGCGGGGGGCCTCAAGAGACCCAGTACTTC.

The rearrangement joins TRBV19 to TRBJ1-5, with D perhaps matching TRBD1 (5 bases). The CDR3 extends over 18 amino acids. Germline V gene data show CDR1 as LNHDA and CDR2 as SQIVND (reference sequence). Trimming left V 6 bases short and J 2 bases short, with 23 bases between. CDR3 protein: CASRETIHRGVGNQPQHF. The CDR3, as DNA: TGTGCCAGTAGGGAGACGATTCATCGGGGGGTAGGCAATCAGCCCCAGCATTTT.

V usage is TRBV12-3 or TRBV12-4 and J usage is TRBJ1-2; the D is unclear. Trimming shortened V by 3 bases and J by 4 bases, and 15 bases separated the two germline ends. CDR3 length: 15 residues. As DNA, the CDR3 is TGTGCCAGCAGTTTGAGTGCCAGCCCTGGCTATGGCTACACCTTC. This gives the protein CASSLSASPGYGYTF.

This clonotype is a singleton in its sample. The chain employs TRBV6-1 and TRBJ2-3, with D possibly matching TRBD2 (6 bases). The CDR3 length is 16 residues. Between the trimmed V and J ends, which lost 7 bases and 5 bases, there was a span of 22 bases. Germline CDR1 MNHNS, CDR2 SASEGT. CDR3 sequence: CASTYAGGSWRDTQYF. For the CDR3, the DNA is TGTGCCAGCACCTATGCTGGGGGGAGTTGGAGAGATACGCAGTATTTT.